The rows below give T cell receptor beta chains drawn from one sample of a study of CD8 T cells in ankylosing spondylitis. Via MiXCR, TCRdb re-called the 5' RACE reads, giving one row per CDR3 protein. This table holds hundreds of thousands of distinct CDR3 sequences, over 9.5% found once. The sequencing sample was made of blood, either unsorted or a sorted T cell fraction (not recorded which). The receptors come from a male donor with ankylosing spondylitis. CDR3s include the opening cysteine and the closing phenylalanine or tryptophan. Each record gives: clone size, V gene, J gene, D gene, CDR3 DNA, CDR3 protein. A D gene is named only where the DNA matches it firmly. The size entry is marked missing in some rows and otherwise reads once, few, many or a size class.

many	TRBV6-1	TRBJ1-5	TRBD1	TGTGCCAGCAGTAAACAGGGGATTGGCAATCAGCCCCAGCATTTT	CASSKQGIGNQPQHF
few	TRBV2	TRBJ1-5	-	TGTGCCAGCAGTGGGGACAACAATCAGCCCCAGCATTTT	CASSGDNNQPQHF
few	TRBV18	TRBJ1-2	-	TGTGCCAGCTCACTAGGACAAGGGGACCTCCGCTACACCTTC	CASSLGQGDLRYTF
many	TRBV7-2	TRBJ2-4	-	TGTGCCAGCAGCTTAAACCAAAACATTCAGTACTTC	CASSLNQNIQYF
-	TRBV7-9	TRBJ2-7	TRBD1	TGTGCCAGCAGCCAAGGACAGGGAAGCGCCTACGAGCAGTACTTC	CASSQGQGSAYEQYF
-	TRBV4-2	TRBJ2-2	TRBD1	TGTGCCAGCAGCCATACCAGGGGGTTGGAGCTGTTTTTT	CASSHTRGLELFF
-	TRBV19	TRBJ1-1	TRBD1	TGTGCCAGTAGAACCACAGGGGCACAGGGCACTGAAGCTTTCTTT	CASRTTGAQGTEAFF
-	TRBV20-1	TRBJ2-5	-	TGCAGTGCCACCACTAGAAATATGGAGACCCAGTACTTC	CSATTRNMETQYF
-	TRBV2	TRBJ1-4	TRBD1	TGTGCCAGCACCCCCGGACAGGGTTGGTTTTTT	CASTPGQGWFF
-	TRBV6-1	TRBJ2-5	-	TGTGCCAGCAGTGTTGTTAGGTCGGTAGATGAGACCCAGTACTTC	CASSVVRSVDETQYF
-	TRBV10-3	TRBJ2-7	TRBD1	TGTGCCATCAGTGCGACAGGGTCGTCCTACGAGCAGTACTTC	CAISATGSSYEQYF
-	TRBV7-3	TRBJ2-1	TRBD2	TGTGCCAGCAGCTTCCTTGGGACTAGTTCTGAGCAGTTCTTC	CASSFLGTSSEQFF
-	TRBV11-2	TRBJ2-1	-	TGTGCCAGCAGCTTAAGTGGGGGCCGAGACAATGAGCAGTTCTTC	CASSLSGGRDNEQFF
-	TRBV2	TRBJ2-1	TRBD2	TGTGCCAGCAGTGAAGCGCTTCGGCTAGCGGGAGCCGATGAGCAGTTCTTC	CASSEALRLAGADEQFF
few	TRBV6-6	TRBJ2-1	TRBD1	TGTGCCAGCAGTTACCTTGACAGGGGGCATGAGCAGTTCTTC	CASSYLDRGHEQFF
-	TRBV6-1	TRBJ1-5	-	TGTGCCAGCAGACTAACCCGGGACCCTCAGCCCCAGCATTTT	CASRLTRDPQPQHF
few	TRBV4-2	TRBJ2-2	-	TGTGCCAGCAGCCAAGGACTAGTCGGGAACACCGGGGAGCTGTTTTTT	CASSQGLVGNTGELFF
few	TRBV5-1	TRBJ1-5	-	TGCGCCAGCAGCCCGGACGGCGACAACAATCAGCCCCAGCATTTT	CASSPDGDNNQPQHF
few	TRBV7-2	TRBJ1-1	-	TGTGCCAGCAGTTTAATACATTCCGGGACAAAATACGGGGCTTTCTTT	CASSLIHSGTKYGAFF
few	TRBV9	TRBJ2-5	-	TGTGCCAGCAGCGTAGCGGAGAGGGGAGTGCGGTACTTC	CASSVAERGVRYF
few	TRBV7-9	TRBJ1-6	-	TGTGCCAGCAGCGTCGGGAGCCATAATTCACCCCTCCACTTT	CASSVGSHNSPLHF
-	TRBV20-1	TRBJ2-5	-	TGCAGTGCTAGAGAACACGCCAGGGAAGAGACCCAGTACTTC	CSAREHAREETQYF
few	TRBV6-2/TRBV6-3	TRBJ2-3	-	TGTGCCAGCACCAAAAGCGAATCTACTAGCACAGATACGCAGTATTTT	CASTKSESTSTDTQYF
few	TRBV12-3/TRBV12-4	TRBJ2-7	-	TGTGCCAGCAGCCCGGGACGGTCTAGGCCGAACTTC	CASSPGRSRPNF
many	TRBV29-1	TRBJ1-1	TRBD1	TGCAGCGTCAAGCCCGTGACAGGGGCAGAAGCTTTCTTT	CSVKPVTGAEAFF
-	TRBV20-1	TRBJ2-3	-	TGCAGTGCCCTGACTAGTGTTGGCACAGATACGCAGTATTTT	CSALTSVGTDTQYF
once	TRBV20-1	TRBJ2-7	TRBD1	TGCAGTGCTAGACTCGGGACAGGGATCTACGAGCAGTACTTC	CSARLGTGIYEQYF
-	TRBV3-1	TRBJ2-3	-	TGTGCCAGCAGCTCCTGGCAAGGGGATGGGACAGATACGCAGTATTTT	CASSSWQGDGTDTQYF
few	TRBV10-1	TRBJ1-3	-	TGCGCCAGCAACTGGTTTCGCTCTGGAAACACCATATATTTT	CASNWFRSGNTIYF
-	TRBV6-1	TRBJ1-5	-	TGTGCCAGCAGAGTTGGCAGTAGCAATCAGCCCCAGCATTTT	CASRVGSSNQPQHF
few	TRBV25-1	TRBJ2-5	TRBD2	TGTGCCAGCAGTCCGGGACTAGTTCGGGAGACCCAGTACTTC	CASSPGLVRETQYF
many	TRBV15	TRBJ2-1	-	TGTGCCACCAGCGTCTCTTGGGGTGAGCAGTTCTTC	CATSVSWGEQFF
-	TRBV19	TRBJ2-7	TRBD1	TGTGCCAGTAGTCCCGGGACAGCATTTTACGAGCAGTACTTC	CASSPGTAFYEQYF